The 15 T cell receptor beta chains given below trace back to one sample, sequenced in a study of T-cell memory formation after mild COVID-19. From the 5' RACE reads, TCRdb called clonotypes with MiXCR, one entry per CDR3 protein. The sample has around 200,000 distinct CDR3 sequences, 10% to 13% seen once. The source material was PBMCs or a T cell subset sorted from them (not recorded which). The source of these receptors is a man aged 18 to 29 who had mild COVID-19 (a few samples of this study predate the infection). Cell type and time point are not known.

The J gene is TRBJ1-3, the V gene TRBV15; no firm D call. The CDR3 has 17 amino acids. The germline CDR1 and CDR2 sequences are LNHNV and YYDKDF (reference sequence). V was trimmed by 1 base and J by 0 bases, leaving 13 bases between them. The CDR3 DNA reads as TGTGCCACCAGCAGAGGAACCAGATCAGGCTCTGGAAACACCATATATTTT. Translating gives CATSRGTRSGSGNTIYF.

In this sample, this clonotype turned up many times. The chain combines TRBV7-2 with TRBJ2-3, with 13 positions matching TRBD2. V lost 5 bases, J lost 4 bases, and 6 bases stayed unmatched. The CDR3 totals 16 residues. Germline CDR1 reads SGHTA; CDR2 reads FQGNSA. CDR3 bases: TGTGCCAGCAGCCTGCGACTAGCGGGGGGCTCAGATACGCAGTATTTT. Translating gives CASSLRLAGGSDTQYF.

In this sample, this clonotype turned up a few times. The chain links TRBV7-9 to TRBJ2-7; D could derive from TRBD1 or TRBD2 (6 bases each). The germline CDR1 and CDR2 sequences are SEHNR and FQNEAQ (reference sequence). This CDR3 contains 16 residues. Trimming removed 11 bases from V and 0 bases from J, with 23 bases in between. The CDR3 protein is CASSWGAGVSSYEQYV. For the CDR3, the DNA is TGTGCCTCCTCATGGGGGGCAGGGGTGAGCTCCTACGAGCAGTACGTC.

This clonotype was seen only a few times. The rearrangement links TRBV4-1 to TRBJ2-6; possibly TRBD1 for D (6 bases). The CDR3 totals 19 residues. V was shortened by 3 bases and J by 5 bases, with 23 bases between the two germline ends. The V gene's germline CDR1 is MGHRA and CDR2 YSYEKL. The CDR3 reads CASSHAASRQVPWANVLTF. CDR3 DNA sequence: TGCGCCAGCAGCCACGCCGCGAGTCGACAGGTCCCCTGGGCCAACGTCCTGACTTTC.

This clonotype showed up just a few times. The rearrangement links TRBV7-2 to TRBJ1-5; D remains ambiguous. The CDR3 totals 15 residues. Trimming removed 3 bases from V and 7 bases from J, with 16 bases in between. The germline CDR1 and CDR2 sequences are SGHTA and FQGNSA. CDR3 sequence reads: CASSFARREEQPQHF. DNA for the CDR3: TGTGCCAGCAGCTTCGCCCGGAGGGAGGAACAGCCCCAGCATTTT.

This clonotype was found once. The chain employs TRBV19 and TRBJ1-1; D unresolved. This CDR3 contains 14 residues. Per the germline V gene, CDR1 is LNHDA and CDR2 is SQIVND (reference sequence). V was shortened by 9 bases and J by 1 base, with 15 bases between the two germline ends. The CDR3 sequence: CASTSGFGNTEAFF. Written as DNA, the CDR3 is TGTGCCAGCACCTCGGGTTTTGGGAACACTGAAGCTTTCTTT.

This clonotype has only a few counts. This chain joins TRBV27 and TRBJ1-2, with no clear D. Trimming left V 6 bases short and J 3 bases short, with 17 bases between. The CDR3 runs to 15 residues. CDR1 is MNHEY, CDR2 SMNVEV, per germline (reference sequence). The DNA for the CDR3 is TGTGCCAGCAGCCCCCTGTGGTCCGGAGACTATGGCTACACCTTC. Protein: CASSPLWSGDYGYTF.

The chain has TRBV6-2 or TRBV6-3 and TRBJ2-2; TRBD1 agrees at 9 bases. With V trimmed by 1 base and J by 6 bases, 6 bases remained unmatched. This CDR3 spans 16 amino acids. Germline V gene lookup returns CDR1 MNHEY and CDR2 SVGEGT. CDR3 protein: CASSYFGTGLAGELFF. The DNA of the CDR3 is TGTGCCAGCAGTTACTTCGGGACAGGGCTTGCCGGGGAGCTGTTTTTT.

The J gene is TRBJ1-5, the V gene TRBV12-3 or TRBV12-4; 11 nucleotides align to TRBD1. CDR3 size: 15 residues. J gave up 4 bases and V 5 bases, and 4 bases lay outside the gene matches. This chain's CDR3 is CASSPGTGGNQPQHF. CDR3 coding DNA: TGTGCCAGCAGTCCCGGGACAGGGGGTAATCAGCCCCAGCATTTT.

This clonotype was picked up a small number of times. The rearrangement uses TRBV4-3 and TRBJ2-5; D is perhaps TRBD1 (5 bases). This CDR3 spans 15 amino acids. The V end was cut by 4 bases, the J end by 4 bases, with 16 bases between. Germline-derived CDR1 and CDR2 are LGHNA and YSLEER. The DNA for the CDR3 is TGCGCCAGCAGCCGGAGCTCGAGCAGGGTAGAGACCCAGTACTTC. Translated: CASSRSSSRVETQYF.

This clonotype turned up a few times. The chain employs TRBV4-2 and TRBJ2-1; 8 bases match TRBD2. There are 16 residues in the CDR3. The germline CDR1 and CDR2 sequences are LGHNA and YNFKEQ. V lost 0 bases to trimming and J lost 4 bases; unmatched junction nucleotides: 5. CDR3 loop: CASSQEPGGPYNEQFF. DNA for the CDR3: TGTGCCAGCAGCCAAGAGCCGGGGGGGCCGTACAATGAGCAGTTCTTC.

This clonotype was observed a few times. The V and J genes are TRBV6-5 and TRBJ2-5; 10 nucleotides agree with TRBD1. Trimming at V came to 9 bases and at J to 0 bases, leaving 10 bases not matched to a gene. Germline V gene lookup returns CDR1 MNHEY and CDR2 SVGAGI. This CDR3 region has 16 residues. CDR3 DNA: TGTGCCAGTTACCCCATGGGGACAGGGGACCAAGAGACCCAGTACTTC. Its translation: CASYPMGTGDQETQYF.

CDR3 sequence: CSVDRGHEQFF. The CDR3 DNA follows: TGCAGTGTGGACAGGGGGCATGAGCAGTTCTTC. The chain has TRBV20-1 and TRBJ2-1; 11 nucleotides line up with TRBD1. The CDR3 loop spans 11 amino acids. The germline gives CDR1 DFQATT, CDR2 SNEGSKA (reference sequence). V gave up 7 bases and J gave up 8 bases; unmatched junction bases: 1.

This clonotype was recorded a few times. This rearrangement joins TRBV5-1 to TRBJ2-5, with 13 bases identical to TRBD2. The CDR3 contains 17 residues. The germline gives CDR1 SGHRS, CDR2 YFSETQ. V dropped 1 base and J dropped 6; count of bases not matched to a gene: 9. The CDR3 protein is CASSLRTSGGLLKTQYF. CDR3 nucleotides: TGCGCCAGCAGCTTGCGGACTAGCGGGGGATTGCTGAAGACCCAGTACTTC.

This clonotype was seen a few times. The chain combines TRBV14 with TRBJ2-5; TRBD2 matches 8 bases. The ends lost 4 bases at V and 5 bases at J; junction bases unmatched: 9. Germline V gives CDR1 SGHDN, CDR2 FVKESK. The CDR3 covers 15 residues. This chain's CDR3 is CASSRAGTRKETQYF. Here the CDR3 DNA reads TGTGCCAGCAGCCGTGCCGGGACTAGAAAGGAGACCCAGTACTTC.